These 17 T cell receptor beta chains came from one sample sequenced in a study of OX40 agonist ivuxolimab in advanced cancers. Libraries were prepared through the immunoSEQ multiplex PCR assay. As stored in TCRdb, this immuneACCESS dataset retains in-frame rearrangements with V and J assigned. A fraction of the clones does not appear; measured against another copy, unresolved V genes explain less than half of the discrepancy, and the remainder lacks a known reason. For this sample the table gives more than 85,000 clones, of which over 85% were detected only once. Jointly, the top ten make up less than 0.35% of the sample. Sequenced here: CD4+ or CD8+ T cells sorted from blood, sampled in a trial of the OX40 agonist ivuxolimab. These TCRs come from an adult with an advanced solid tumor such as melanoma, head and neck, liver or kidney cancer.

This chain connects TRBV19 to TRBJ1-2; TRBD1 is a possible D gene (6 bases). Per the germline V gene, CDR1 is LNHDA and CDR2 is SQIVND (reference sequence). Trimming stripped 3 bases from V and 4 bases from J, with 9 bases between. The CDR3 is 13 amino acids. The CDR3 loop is CASSMDRFYGYTF. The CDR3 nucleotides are TGTGCCAGTAGTATGGACAGATTCTATGGCTACACCTTC. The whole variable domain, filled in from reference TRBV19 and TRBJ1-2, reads DGGITQSPKYLFRKEGQNVTLSCEQNLNHDAMYWYRQDPGQGLRLIYYSQIVNDFQKGDIAEGYSVSREKKESFPLTVTSAQKNPTAFYLCASSMDRFYGYTFGSGTRLTVV.

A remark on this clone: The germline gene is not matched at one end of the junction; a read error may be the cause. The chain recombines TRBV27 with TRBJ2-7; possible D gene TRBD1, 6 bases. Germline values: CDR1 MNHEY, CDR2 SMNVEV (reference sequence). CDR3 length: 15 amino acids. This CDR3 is CANSSERTARYEQYF. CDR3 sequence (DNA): TGTGCCAACAGTTCTGAAAGGACAGCCCGCTACGAGCAGTACTTC.

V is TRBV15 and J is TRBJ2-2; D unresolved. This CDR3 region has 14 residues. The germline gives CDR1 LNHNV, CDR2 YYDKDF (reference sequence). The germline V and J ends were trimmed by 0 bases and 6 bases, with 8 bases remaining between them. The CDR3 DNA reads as TGTGCCACCAGCAGAGAGTCCTTATCCGGGGAGCTGTTTTTT. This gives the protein CATSRESLSGELFF.

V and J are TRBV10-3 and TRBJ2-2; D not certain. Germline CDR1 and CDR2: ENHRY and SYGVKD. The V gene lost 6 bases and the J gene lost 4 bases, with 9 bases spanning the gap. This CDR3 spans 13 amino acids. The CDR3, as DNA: TGTGCCATCAGGCCTCTTAGCACCGGGGAGCTGTTTTTT. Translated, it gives CAIRPLSTGELFF.

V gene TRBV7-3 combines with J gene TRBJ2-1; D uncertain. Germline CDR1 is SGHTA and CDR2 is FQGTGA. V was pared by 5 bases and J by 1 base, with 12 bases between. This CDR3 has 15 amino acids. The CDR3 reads CASSPGYSSYNEQFF. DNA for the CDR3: TGTGCCAGCAGCCCCGGTTACAGTTCCTACAATGAGCAGTTCTTC.

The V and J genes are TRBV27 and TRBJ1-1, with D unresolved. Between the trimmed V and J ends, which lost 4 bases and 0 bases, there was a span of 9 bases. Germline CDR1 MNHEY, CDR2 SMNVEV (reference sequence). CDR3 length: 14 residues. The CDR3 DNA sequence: TGTGCCAGCAGTTCGGGCAGGTTGAACACTGAAGCTTTCTTT. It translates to CASSSGRLNTEAFF.

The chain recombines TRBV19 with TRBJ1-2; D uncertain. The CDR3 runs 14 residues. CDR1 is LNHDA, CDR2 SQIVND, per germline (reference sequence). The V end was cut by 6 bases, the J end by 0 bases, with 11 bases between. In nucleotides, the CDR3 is TGTGCCAGTAGATTCTCGAGGGCTAACTATGGCTACACCTTC. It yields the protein CASRFSRANYGYTF.

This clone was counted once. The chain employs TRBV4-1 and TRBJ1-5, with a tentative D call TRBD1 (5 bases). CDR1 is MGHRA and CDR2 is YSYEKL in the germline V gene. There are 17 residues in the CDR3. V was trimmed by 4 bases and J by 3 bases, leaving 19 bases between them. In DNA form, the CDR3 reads TGCGCCAGCAGCCCCGACTTCGGGGGAGGCCTCAATCAGCCCCAGCATTTT. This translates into CASSPDFGGGLNQPQHF.

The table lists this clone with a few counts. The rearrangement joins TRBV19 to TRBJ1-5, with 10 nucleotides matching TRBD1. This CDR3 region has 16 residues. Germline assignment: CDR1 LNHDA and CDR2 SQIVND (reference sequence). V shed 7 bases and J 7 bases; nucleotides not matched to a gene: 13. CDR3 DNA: TGTGCCAGTATTCCCTCCGGGACAGGGGCGCGACAGCCCCAGCATTTT. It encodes CASIPSGTGARQPQHF. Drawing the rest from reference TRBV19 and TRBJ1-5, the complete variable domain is DGGITQSPKYLFRKEGQNVTLSCEQNLNHDAMYWYRQDPGQGLRLIYYSQIVNDFQKGDIAEGYSVSREKKESFPLTVTSAQKNPTAFYLCASIPSGTGARQPQHFGDGTRLSIL.

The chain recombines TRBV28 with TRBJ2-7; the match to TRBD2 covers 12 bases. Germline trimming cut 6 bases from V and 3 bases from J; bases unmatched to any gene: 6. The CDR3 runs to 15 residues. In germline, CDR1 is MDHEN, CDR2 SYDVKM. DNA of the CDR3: TGTGCCAGCAGCCCTAGCGGGAGGGCCTTCTACGAGCAGTACTTC. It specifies CASSPSGRAFYEQYF.

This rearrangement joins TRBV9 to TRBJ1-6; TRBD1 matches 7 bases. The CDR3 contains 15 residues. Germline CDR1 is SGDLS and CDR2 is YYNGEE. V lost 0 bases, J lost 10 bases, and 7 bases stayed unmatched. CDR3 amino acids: CASSVEQGLGSPLHF. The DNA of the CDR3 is TGTGCCAGCAGCGTAGAACAGGGGTTGGGGTCACCCCTCCACTTT.

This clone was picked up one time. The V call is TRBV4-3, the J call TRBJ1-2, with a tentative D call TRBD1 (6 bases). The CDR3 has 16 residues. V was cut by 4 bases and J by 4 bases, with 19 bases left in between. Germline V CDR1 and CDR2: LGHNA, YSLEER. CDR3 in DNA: TGCGCCAGCAGCCTTTCGCACGGACAGAAGACCTATGGCTACACCTTC. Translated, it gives CASSLSHGQKTYGYTF.

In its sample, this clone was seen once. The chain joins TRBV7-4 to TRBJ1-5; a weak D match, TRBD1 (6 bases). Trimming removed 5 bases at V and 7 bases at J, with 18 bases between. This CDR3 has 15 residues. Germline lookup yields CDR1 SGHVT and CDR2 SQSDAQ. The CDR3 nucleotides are TGTGCCAGCAGCGCGATACAGGGTGAGGGCCAGCCCCAGCATTTT. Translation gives CASSAIQGEGQPQHF.

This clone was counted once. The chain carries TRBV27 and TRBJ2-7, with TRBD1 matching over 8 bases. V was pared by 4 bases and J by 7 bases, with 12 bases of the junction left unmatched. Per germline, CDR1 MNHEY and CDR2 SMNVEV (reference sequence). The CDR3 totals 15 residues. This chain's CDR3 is CASSSLGQGAREQYF. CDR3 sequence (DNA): TGTGCCAGCAGTTCCCTGGGGCAGGGGGCGCGAGAGCAGTACTTC.

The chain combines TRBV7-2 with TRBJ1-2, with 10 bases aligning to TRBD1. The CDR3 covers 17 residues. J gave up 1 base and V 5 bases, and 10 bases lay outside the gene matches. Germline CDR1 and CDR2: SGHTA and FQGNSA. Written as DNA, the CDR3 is TGTGCCAGCAGCACCCGGGACAGGGGACGGGGTAACTATGGCTACACCTTC. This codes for CASSTRDRGRGNYGYTF. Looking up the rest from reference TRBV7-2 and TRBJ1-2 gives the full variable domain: GAGVSQSPSNKVTEKGKDVELRCDPISGHTALYWYRQSLGQGLEFLIYFQGNSAPDKSGLPSDRFSAERTGGSVSTLTIQRTQQEDSAVYLCASSTRDRGRGNYGYTFGSGTRLTVV.

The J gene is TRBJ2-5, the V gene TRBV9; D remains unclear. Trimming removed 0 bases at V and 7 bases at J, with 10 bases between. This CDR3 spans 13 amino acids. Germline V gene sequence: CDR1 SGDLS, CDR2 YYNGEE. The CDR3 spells CASSVVGVGTQYF. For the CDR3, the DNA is TGTGCCAGCAGCGTAGTCGGTGTTGGGACCCAGTACTTC.

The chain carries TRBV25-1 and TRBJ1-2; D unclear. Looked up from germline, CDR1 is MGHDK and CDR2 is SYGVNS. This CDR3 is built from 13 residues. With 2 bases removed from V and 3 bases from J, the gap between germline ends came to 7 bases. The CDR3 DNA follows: TGTGCCAGCAGTGAAGCGGTCGACTATGGCTACACCTTC. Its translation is CASSEAVDYGYTF.